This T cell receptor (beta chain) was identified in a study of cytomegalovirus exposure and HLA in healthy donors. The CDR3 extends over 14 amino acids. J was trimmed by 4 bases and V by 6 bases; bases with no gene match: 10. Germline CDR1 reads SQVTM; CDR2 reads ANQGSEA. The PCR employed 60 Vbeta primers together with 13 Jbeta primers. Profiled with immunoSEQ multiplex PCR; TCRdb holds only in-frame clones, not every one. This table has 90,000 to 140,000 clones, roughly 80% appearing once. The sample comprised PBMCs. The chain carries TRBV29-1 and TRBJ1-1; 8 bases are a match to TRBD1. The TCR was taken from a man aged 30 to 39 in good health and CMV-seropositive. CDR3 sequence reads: CSVSQGGAGTEAFF. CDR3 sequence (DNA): TGCAGCGTGTCACAGGGGGGGGCGGGCACTGAAGCTTTCTTT.